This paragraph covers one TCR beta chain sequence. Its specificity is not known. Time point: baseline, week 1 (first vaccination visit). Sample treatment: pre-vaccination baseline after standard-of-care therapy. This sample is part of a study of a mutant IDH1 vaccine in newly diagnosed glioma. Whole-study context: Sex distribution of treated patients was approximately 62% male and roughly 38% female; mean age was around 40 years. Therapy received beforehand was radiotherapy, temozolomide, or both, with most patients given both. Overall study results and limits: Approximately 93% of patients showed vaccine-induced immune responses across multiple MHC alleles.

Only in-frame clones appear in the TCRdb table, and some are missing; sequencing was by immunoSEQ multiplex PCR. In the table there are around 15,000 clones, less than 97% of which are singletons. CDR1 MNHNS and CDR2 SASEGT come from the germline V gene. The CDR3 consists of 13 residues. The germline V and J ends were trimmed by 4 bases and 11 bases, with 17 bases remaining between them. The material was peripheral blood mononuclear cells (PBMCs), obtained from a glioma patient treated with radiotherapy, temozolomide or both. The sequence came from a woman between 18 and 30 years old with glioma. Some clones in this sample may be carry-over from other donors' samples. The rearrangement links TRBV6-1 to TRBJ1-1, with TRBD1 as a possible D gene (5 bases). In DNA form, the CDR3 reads TGTGCCAGCAGTGGGGGACCAGTGCCCGGGGCTTTCTTT. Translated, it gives CASSGGPVPGAFF.